The T cell receptor beta chain under discussion was sequenced for a study of T-cell reconstitution after alpha-beta-depleted transplantation in children. Germline CDR1 and CDR2: DFQATT and SNEGSKA (reference sequence). The CDR3 extends over 17 amino acids. Trimming pared 0 bases from V and 2 bases from J, leaving 18 bases between. As to this clonotype: Its antigen is unknown.

The library targeted TCRbeta and was prepared with unique molecular identifiers. TCRdb re-called the PCR reads through MiXCR, storing one row per CDR3 protein. Of some 300,000 distinct CDR3 sequences listed, over 7% are singletons. Overall study findings and caveats: Day-60 TCRbeta diversity that was high in some patients was derived from surviving recipient T cells and thymic progenitors. Where alpha-beta T cells came from about two months after transplant was reportedly several hundred expanded graft clones. T-cell counts and diversity at one year post-transplant came mainly from newly produced T cells.

The input for sequencing was peripheral blood, taken 360 days after TCRalphabeta/CD19-depleted stem cell transplant. This sequence originates from a female patient aged 2 to 10 who had a stem cell transplant for Fanconi anemia, so the T cells may come from the graft donor. This chain links TRBV20-1 with TRBJ2-3, with D possibly matching TRBD2 (7 bases). The CDR3 bases are TGCAGTGCTAGAGATAGTAGGGGGGGGCCTGTCACAGATACGCAGTATTTT. Translation: CSARDSRGGPVTDTQYF.